Below are 5 T cell receptor beta chains sequenced from a single sample in a study of blood T cells in healthy people across ages. Alongside a J-beta primer mix, a sample-barcoded 5' primer served in a second PCR lasting roughly 6 to 11 cycles. TCRdb analysed the 5' RACE reads with MiXCR anew, one entry per CDR3 protein. Among some 710,000 distinct CDR3 sequences listed, about 45% were seen once. What was sequenced was blood. These receptors came from an elderly man in good health.

This CDR3 is CASSPYPTSQETQYF. In nucleotides, the CDR3 is TGTGCCAGCAGCCCGTACCCGACTAGCCAAGAGACCCAGTACTTC. The chain employs TRBV7-9 and TRBJ2-5, with D maybe TRBD2 (6 bases). V shed 5 bases and J shed 1 base, with 14 bases lying between them. The germline CDR1 and CDR2 sequences are SEHNR and FQNEAQ (reference sequence). This CDR3 spans 15 amino acids.

This chain links TRBV29-1 with TRBJ2-6, with TRBD1 as a possible D gene (6 bases). This CDR3 has 14 residues. Germline loops: CDR1 SQVTM, CDR2 ANQGSEA. The CDR3 DNA sequence: TGCGCAGGGCAGGGGATCCCTGGGGCCAACGTCCTGACTTTC. It is translated as CAGQGIPGANVLTF.

A word on this clonotype: One end of the junction varies from germline; a read error may be responsible. The J gene is TRBJ1-6, the V gene TRBV7-9; D unresolved. The CDR3 sequence is 12 residues long. The germline CDR1 and CDR2 sequences are SEHNR and FQNEAQ (reference sequence). CDR3 loop: CASSRLNSPPHF. As DNA, the CDR3 is TGTGCCAGCAGTCGCCTCAATTCACCCCCCCACTTT. Full variable domain (missing parts from reference TRBV7-9 and TRBJ1-6): DTGVSQNPRHKITKRGQNVTFRCDPISEHNRLYWYRQTLGQGPEFLTYFQNEAQLEKSRLLSDRFSAERPKGSFSTLEIQRTEQGDSAMYLCASSRLNSPPHFGNGTRLTVT.

The table lists this clonotype with a few counts. The CDR3 is CATSSKGKGGYTF. The CDR3, as DNA: TGTGCCACCAGTTCTAAGGGAAAGGGTGGCTACACCTTC. The V gene is TRBV24-1, the J gene TRBJ1-2; no clear D gene. The germline gives CDR1 KGHDR, CDR2 SFDVKD. CDR3 length: 13 amino acids. Trimming shortened V by 6 bases and J by 7 bases, and 14 bases separated the two germline ends.

The chain has TRBV11-2 and TRBJ2-1; 9 bases are shared with TRBD2. Near its end, the DNA agrees better with TRBJ2-7, so the J call may be wrong. In germline, CDR1 is SGHAT, CDR2 FQNNGV. The CDR3 runs 19 residues. The CDR3 loop reads CASRRLGAGSGSSYNEQYF. CDR3 bases: TGTGCCAGCCGCCGTCTAGGGGCTGGTAGCGGGAGCTCCTACAATGAGCAGTACTTC.